Listed below are T cell receptor beta chains from one sample, sequenced in a study of tumor-infiltrating lymphocytes in primary liver carcinoma. TCRdb called the multiplex PCR reads again in MiXCR, with one record for every CDR3 protein. The sample carries approximately 92,000 distinct CDR3 sequences, roughly 70% recorded once. Sample: tumor-adjacent normal liver tissue. Every receptor here comes from a middle-aged man with primary liver carcinoma and hepatitis B virus infection. The CDR3 runs from the conserved cysteine through the conserved F or W. The order of the fields is clone size, V gene, J gene, D gene, CDR3 length, CDR3 DNA, CDR3 protein. D genes are given only for firm matches. The listing skips clone size in some rows; elsewhere it reads once, few, many or a size class.

size: NA; V: TRBV2; J: TRBJ2-5; D: TRBD1; length: 16; DNA: TGTGCCAGCAGTAGTTCGAGGGGGCCCGAGGTGGAGACCCAGTACTTC; CDR3: CASSSSRGPEVETQYF
size: many; V: TRBV6-1; J: TRBJ2-5; D: NA; length: 12; DNA: TGTGCCAGCAGTGAAGCGTACCAGACCCAGTACTTC; CDR3: CASSEAYQTQYF
size: NA; V: TRBV4-1; J: TRBJ2-4; D: NA; length: 19; DNA: TGCGCCAGCAGCCAAGATTCGGGGGAGAGTAGTCCTGCCAAAAACATTCAGTACTTC; CDR3: CASSQDSGESSPAKNIQYF
size: NA; V: TRBV11-2; J: TRBJ2-7; D: NA; length: 14; DNA: TGTGCCAGCAGCTTAGTTGCAGGGTTTTACGAGCAGTACTTC; CDR3: CASSLVAGFYEQYF
size: NA; V: TRBV10-3; J: TRBJ2-5; D: NA; length: 13; DNA: TGTGCCATCAGTGGGGTCAGGGTAGAGACCCATTACTTC; CDR3: CAISGVRVETHYF
size: once; V: TRBV29-1; J: TRBJ2-3; D: NA; length: 14; DNA: TGCAGCGTAGCTCCCCTGGCCGTCACAGATACGCATTATTTT; CDR3: CSVAPLAVTDTHYF
size: many; V: TRBV5-5; J: TRBJ1-4; D: TRBD1; length: 13; DNA: TGTGCCAGCAGCTTGGAGTGGGGACAGGGGGTACATTTT; CDR3: CASSLEWGQGVHF
size: NA; V: TRBV10-3; J: TRBJ2-1; D: TRBD1; length: 15; DNA: TGCGCCATCGGATCTGGACAGGGGACCTACAACGAGCAGTTCTTC; CDR3: CAIGSGQGTYNEQFF
size: once; V: TRBV11-1; J: TRBJ2-6; D: NA; length: 16; DNA: TGTGCCAGCAGCCCGGGCTGGGTACATGGGGCCAAGGTCCTGACTTTC; CDR3: CASSPGWVHGAKVLTF
size: NA; V: TRBV14; J: TRBJ2-2; D: NA; length: 13; DNA: TGTGCCAGCAGCCCTTTGAACAACGGGGAGCTGCTTTTT; CDR3: CASSPLNNGELLF
size: NA; V: TRBV5-1; J: TRBJ1-1; D: NA; length: 13; DNA: TGCGCCAGCAACCCGGGACCGGGAGCTGAAGCTCTCTTT; CDR3: CASNPGPGAEALF
size: many; V: TRBV10-3; J: TRBJ2-5; D: NA; length: 12; DNA: TGTGCCATCGGGACGGGCCAAGAGACCCAGTACTTC; CDR3: CAIGTGQETQYF
size: NA; V: TRBV11-2; J: TRBJ1-2; D: TRBD1; length: 16; DNA: TGTGTCAGCAGTCCATTAGGGGGACAGGGGGCAGGTGGCTACACCTTC; CDR3: CVSSPLGGQGAGGYTF
size: NA; V: TRBV7-2; J: TRBJ2-2; D: NA; length: 15; DNA: TGTGCCAGCAGCTTCGACGGGGTGAACACCGGGGGGCTGTTTTTT; CDR3: CASSFDGVNTGGLFF
size: NA; V: TRBV12-3/TRBV12-4; J: TRBJ2-2; D: NA; length: 15; DNA: TGTGCCAGCAGCCGGCCGTTAACGAACACCGGGGAGCTGTTTTTT; CDR3: CASSRPLTNTGELFF
size: NA; V: TRBV6-1; J: TRBJ2-7; D: NA; length: 14; DNA: TGTGTCAGCAGTGGAAGGGGGGGTTCCTACGAGCAGTACTTC; CDR3: CVSSGRGGSYEQYF
size: few; V: TRBV7-9; J: TRBJ1-1; D: TRBD1; length: 13; DNA: TGTGCCAGCACCTTAACAGGGGGCTCTGAAGCTTTCTTT; CDR3: CASTLTGGSEAFF
size: NA; V: TRBV6-5; J: TRBJ1-3; D: NA; length: 14; DNA: TGTACCAACAGCCGAACGGGGGGCCGAGACACCATATATTTT; CDR3: CTNSRTGGRDTIYF
size: NA; V: TRBV12-3/TRBV12-4; J: TRBJ2-7; D: TRBD1; length: 13; DNA: TGCGCCGGCAGTTCGGGACAGGGTTACGAGCAGTACTTC; CDR3: CAGSSGQGYEQYF
size: once; V: TRBV11-2; J: TRBJ2-2; D: TRBD2; length: 19; DNA: TGTGCCAGCAGCCCGGGAGGGGGGCTAGCGAGTCTTAACACCGGGGAGCTGTTTTTT; CDR3: CASSPGGGLASLNTGELFF
size: NA; V: TRBV7-9; J: TRBJ2-7; D: NA; length: 13; DNA: TGTGCCAGCAGCTCTTCCTCCTCCTACGAGCAATACTTC; CDR3: CASSSSSSYEQYF
size: NA; V: TRBV11-2; J: TRBJ2-7; D: NA; length: 14; DNA: TGTACCAGTAGCTTAGAGTTTGGTAACTACGAGCAGTACTTC; CDR3: CTSSLEFGNYEQYF
size: once; V: TRBV28; J: TRBJ2-1; D: TRBD2; length: 15; DNA: TGTGCCAGCAGTCCACAAGCGGGAAGCTACAATGAGCAGTTCTTC; CDR3: CASSPQAGSYNEQFF
size: NA; V: TRBV13; J: TRBJ2-2; D: NA; length: 15; DNA: TGTGCCAGCATCTTCGTCAGTGCGGACACCGGGGAGCTGTTTTTT; CDR3: CASIFVSADTGELFF
size: few; V: TRBV5-1; J: TRBJ1-2; D: NA; length: 14; DNA: TGCGCCAGCAGCTTGGCCGGGTCGAATGATGGCTACACCTTC; CDR3: CASSLAGSNDGYTF
size: NA; V: TRBV12-3/TRBV12-4; J: TRBJ2-2; D: NA; length: 12; DNA: TGCGCCAGCAGCTGGAGCATCGGGGAGCTGTTTTTT; CDR3: CASSWSIGELFF
size: few; V: TRBV20-1; J: TRBJ2-1; D: NA; length: 13; DNA: TGCAGTGCTAGAGAAAGCCACGGGGACGAGCAGTTCTTC; CDR3: CSARESHGDEQFF